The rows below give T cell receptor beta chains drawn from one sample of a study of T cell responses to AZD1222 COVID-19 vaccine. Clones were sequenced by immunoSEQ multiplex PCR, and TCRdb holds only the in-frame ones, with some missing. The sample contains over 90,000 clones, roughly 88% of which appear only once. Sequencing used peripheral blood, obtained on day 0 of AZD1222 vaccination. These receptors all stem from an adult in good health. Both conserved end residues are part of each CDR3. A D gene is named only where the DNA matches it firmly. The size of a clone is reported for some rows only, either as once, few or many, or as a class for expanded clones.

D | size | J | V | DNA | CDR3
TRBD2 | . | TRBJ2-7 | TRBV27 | TGTGCCAGCAGTCCGAGACTAGCGGGGGGGCTAATGTGGGAGCAGTACTTC | CASSPRLAGGLMWEQYF
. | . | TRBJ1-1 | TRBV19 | TGTGCCAGTAGTATTGGCCTGGGGACTGAAGCTTTCTTT | CASSIGLGTEAFF
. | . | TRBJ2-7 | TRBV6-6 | TGTGCCAGCAGCCGACTAGGGCAGGGGAATCCCTACGAGCAGTACTTC | CASSRLGQGNPYEQYF
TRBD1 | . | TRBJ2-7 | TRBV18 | TGTGCCAGCTCCACCGGGACAGGGGAGTACGAGCAGTACTTC | CASSTGTGEYEQYF
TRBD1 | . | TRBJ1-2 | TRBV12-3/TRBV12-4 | TGTGCCAGCAGTTTCGGGACAGGGAATGGCTACACCTTC | CASSFGTGNGYTF
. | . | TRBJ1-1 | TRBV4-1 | TGCGCCAGCAGCCAAGGGCCCCTCCGGACCATGTTGGAGAACACTGAAGCTTTCTTT | CASSQGPLRTMLENTEAFF
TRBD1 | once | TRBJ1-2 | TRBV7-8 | TGTGCCAGCAGCACAAACAGGGGTAACTATGGCTACACCTTC | CASSTNRGNYGYTF
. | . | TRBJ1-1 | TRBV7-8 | TGTGCCAGCAGCTTAGGCAGGGCAGCCATGAACACTGAAGCTTTCTTT | CASSLGRAAMNTEAFF
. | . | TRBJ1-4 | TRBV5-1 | TGCGCCAGCAGCTTTCAGGGTGATGGAGAAAAACTGTTTTTT | CASSFQGDGEKLFF
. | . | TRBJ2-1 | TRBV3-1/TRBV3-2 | TGTGCCAGCAGCCAAGATTGGGGAAGATTCTCAAACAATGAGCAGTTCTTC | CASSQDWGRFSNNEQFF
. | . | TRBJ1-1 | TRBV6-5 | TGTGCCAGCAGTCTACAGAGGAACACTGAAGCTTTCTTT | CASSLQRNTEAFF
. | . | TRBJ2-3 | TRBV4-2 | TGTGCCAGCAGCCAAGGGTCTCCAGATACGCAGTATTTT | CASSQGSPDTQYF
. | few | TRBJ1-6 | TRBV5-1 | TGCGCCAGCAGCCTAGGGCTAGGACAGTTTAATCCCCTCCACTTT | CASSLGLGQFNPLHF
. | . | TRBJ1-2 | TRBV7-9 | TGTGCCAGCAGCCCATATTTATCTGGGCCGGGCGGCTACACCTTC | CASSPYLSGPGGYTF
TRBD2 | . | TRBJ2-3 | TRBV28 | TGTGCCAGCATACCATCGGGACTAGCATCCGATACGCAGTATTTT | CASIPSGLASDTQYF
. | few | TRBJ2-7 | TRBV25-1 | TGTGCCAGCAGTGATTTAGGGTACGAGCAGTACTTC | CASSDLGYEQYF
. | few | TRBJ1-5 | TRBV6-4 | TGTGCCAGCAGTCCTCGGTGGGGCCAGCCCCAGCATTTT | CASSPRWGQPQHF
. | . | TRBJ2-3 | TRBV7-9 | TGTGCCAGCAGCCCCGTGGCGAGCACAGATACGCAGTATTTT | CASSPVASTDTQYF
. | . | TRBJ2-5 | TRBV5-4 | TGTGCCAGCAGCTTCCCGTCGGGGGGCGCGGAGACCCAGTACTTC | CASSFPSGGAETQYF
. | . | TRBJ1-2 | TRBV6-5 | TGTGCCAGCAGCAGACGCCAGGGAGACTATGGCTACACCTTC | CASSRRQGDYGYTF
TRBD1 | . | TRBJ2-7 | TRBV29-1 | TGCAGCGTAGCGGACAGGGAGCCCTACGAGCAGTACTTC | CSVADREPYEQYF
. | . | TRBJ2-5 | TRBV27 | TGTGCCAGCAGTTTATCCCGGGGTGGGGAGACCCAGTACTTC | CASSLSRGGETQYF
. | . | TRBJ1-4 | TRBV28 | TGTGCCTCCCTCGGTGAAAAACTGTTTTTT | CASLGEKLFF
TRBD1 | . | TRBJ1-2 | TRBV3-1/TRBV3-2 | TGTGCCAGCAGCTTGGGACAGGGTTATGGCTACACCTTC | CASSLGQGYGYTF
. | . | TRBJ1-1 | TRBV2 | TGTGCCAGCAGTGACGTGAGGGGGGGCACTGAAGCTTTCTTT | CASSDVRGGTEAFF
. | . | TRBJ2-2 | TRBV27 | TGTGCCAGCAGTTTAGAGAGTCGGGGGCAAGGGGAGCTGTTTTTT | CASSLESRGQGELFF
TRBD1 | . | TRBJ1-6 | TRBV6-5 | TGTGCCAGCAGCCAGGGGGGTGTAGCGTCACCCCTCCACTTT | CASSQGGVASPLHF
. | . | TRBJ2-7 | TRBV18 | TGTGCCAGCTCACCACCGGGATCGACCGGCGGCGAGCAGTACTTC | CASSPPGSTGGEQYF
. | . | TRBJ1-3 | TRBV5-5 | TGTGCCTCCACCCGGGGAGGGTCTGGAAACACCATATATTTT | CASTRGGSGNTIYF
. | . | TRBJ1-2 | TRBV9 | TGTGCCAGCAGCGTATCAAGGGGAGGCTATGGCTACACCTTC | CASSVSRGGYGYTF
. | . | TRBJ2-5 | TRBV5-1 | TGCGCCAGCAGCTTGGGACTTTGGTTAGCGGCCCACCAAGAGACCCAGTACTTC | CASSLGLWLAAHQETQYF